This TCR beta chain was observed in a study of blood T cell repertoires in COVID-19. At the level of the study: The study drew acute and convalescent COVID-19 samples from the United States, Italy and Spain. T cells, B-cell-depleted T cells, or PBMCs provided the cDNA or gDNA that served as material.

V gave up 6 bases and J gave up 3 bases, with 23 bases separating them. Per germline, CDR1 KGHSH and CDR2 LQKENI. CDR3 length: 17 residues. As originally analysed: How many nucleated cells were present was estimated from reference gene primer amplification. Data came from immunoSEQ multiplex PCR; TCRdb stores just in-frame clones and leaves some out. V and J calls and clone size follow that table, whereas D and trimming were derived from the DNA. The sample consists of about 250,000 clones, roughly nine tenths of them appearing once. The sample consisted of peripheral blood. The chain joins TRBV18 to TRBJ1-1, with D perhaps matching TRBD1 (6 bases). The TCR sequence derives from a woman aged 60-75 years who had recovered from COVID-19. CDR3 DNA sequence: TGTGCCAGCTCCCGCGGCGTGGGGGGGCGAGCGGACACTGAAGCTTTCTTT. Encoded protein: CASSRGVGGRADTEAFF. The variable domain in full, completed from reference TRBV18 and TRBJ1-1, reads NAGVMQNPRHLVRRRGQEARLRCSPMKGHSHVYWYRQLPEEGLKFMVYLQKENIIDESGMPKERFSAEFPKEGPSILRIQQVVRGDSAAYFCASSRGVGGRADTEAFFGQGTRLTVV.